The 19 T cell receptor beta chains below were found in one sample sequenced in a study of T-cell reconstitution after alpha-beta-depleted transplantation in children (TCRdb year 2016). The library was built by means of PCR. The instrument given in TCRdb is Illumina HiSeq 2500. TCR library preparation used molecular barcoding, with unique molecular identifiers applied to normalize quantification of the TCRbeta repertoire. In-frame beta chains were kept once TCRdb had trimmed the public reads at Q25 with fastp and called clones with MiXCR. For every CDR3 protein sequence, its rows merge into one entry that carries the most common genes and DNA. Recorded for this sample are about 360,000 distinct CDR3 sequences; about an eighth of them occurred a single time. The ten largest clonotypes hold over 3.5% of the sample. Source: PBMCs, taken from the stem cell graft. The receptors shown here come from a human donor who donated a stem cell graft to a child with Fanconi anemia.

This clonotype was detected ten times or more. The J gene is TRBJ2-1, the V gene TRBV27; 8 nucleotides align to TRBD1. Germline CDR1 is MNHEY and CDR2 is SMNVEV (reference sequence). J lost 6 bases, V lost 6 bases, and 7 bases had no gene match. This CDR3 has 14 amino acids. The CDR3, as DNA: TGTGCCAGCAGCGAGGGAACAGGGGGCAATGAGCAGTTCTTC. Translating it yields CASSEGTGGNEQFF.

The chain carries TRBV20-1 and TRBJ2-3, with D unresolved. The germline CDR1 and CDR2 sequences are DFQATT and SNEGSKA (reference sequence). V was pared by 3 bases and J by 1 base, with 8 bases between. The CDR3 runs to 13 residues. The CDR3 loop reads CSARETRTDTQYF. In DNA, the CDR3 is TGCAGTGCTAGGGAGACACGCACAGATACGCAGTATTTT.

This clonotype was found a few times. V usage is TRBV12-3 or TRBV12-4 and J usage is TRBJ1-1; D possibly corresponds to TRBD1 (5 bases). This CDR3 comprises 14 residues. With 7 bases removed from V and 3 bases from J, the gap between germline ends came to 15 bases. In DNA form, the CDR3 reads TGTGCCAGCACCCTAGGAGGGGTAGACACTGAAGCTTTCTTT. The encoded protein is CASTLGGVDTEAFF.

The chain is built from TRBV4-3 and TRBJ2-5, with D perhaps TRBD1 or TRBD2 (5 bases each). V shed 3 bases and J shed 7 bases, with 15 bases lying between them. CDR1 and CDR2 (germline): LGHNA, YSLEER. This CDR3 region has 14 residues. The DNA for the CDR3 is TGCGCCAGCAGCCAGGGACGAAGGATGGGGACCCAGTACTTC. Translating it yields CASSQGRRMGTQYF.

The chain uses TRBV20-1 and TRBJ2-5, with 11 nucleotides matching TRBD1. The CDR3 contains 15 residues. CDR1 and CDR2 from the germline V gene are DFQATT and SNEGSKA (reference sequence). Trimming at V came to 5 bases and at J to 4 bases, leaving 9 bases not matched to a gene. The CDR3 DNA is TGCAGTGCTCTGAAAGGGACAGGGGGACCAGAGACCCAGTACTTC. Its protein is CSALKGTGGPETQYF.

The V gene is TRBV12-3 or TRBV12-4, the J gene TRBJ1-3; D is unclear. Trimming cost V 2 bases and J 2 bases, with 10 bases left between them. This CDR3 comprises 15 residues. CDR3 loop: CASSLIQTAGNTIYF. In nucleotides, the CDR3 is TGTGCCAGCAGTTTAATCCAGACTGCTGGAAACACCATATATTTT.

The rearrangement uses TRBV6-5 and TRBJ2-1, with 12 bases that match TRBD2. Trimming took 0 bases from V and 6 from J; bases not matched to a gene: 0. Per germline, CDR1 MNHEY and CDR2 SVGAGI. CDR3 length: 15 residues. CDR3 loop: CASSYSLAGGNEQFF. CDR3 in DNA: TGTGCCAGCAGTTACTCACTAGCGGGGGGCAATGAGCAGTTCTTC.

V usage is TRBV10-3 and J usage is TRBJ1-5; a weak D match, TRBD1 (6 bases). Germline lookup yields CDR1 ENHRY and CDR2 SYGVKD. The ends were cut back, 11 bases at V and 4 bases at J, with 18 bases in the middle. The CDR3 is made up of 14 amino acids. The CDR3 nucleotides read TGTGCCTCGACGGACAGTTTCGGTAATCAGCCCCAGCATTTT. It yields the protein CASTDSFGNQPQHF.

Ten or more counts support this clonotype. The chain couples TRBV4-3 to TRBJ2-1; the D is unclear. Germline loops: CDR1 LGHNA, CDR2 YSLEER. Between the trimmed V and J ends, which lost 0 bases and 6 bases, there was a span of 12 bases. The CDR3 has 15 amino acids. The CDR3 sequence is CASSQELDGSNEQFF. The CDR3 DNA follows: TGCGCCAGCAGCCAAGAGCTGGACGGAAGCAATGAGCAGTTCTTC.

This clonotype has ten or more counts. The genes are TRBV7-2 and TRBJ1-1; 9 bases map to TRBD1. The ends lost 4 bases at V and 4 bases at J; junction bases unmatched: 7. Germline lookup yields CDR1 SGHTA and CDR2 FQGNSA. The CDR3 has 15 amino acids. The CDR3 loop is CASSSGQGRATEAFF. CDR3 in DNA: TGTGCCAGCAGCTCTGGACAGGGGAGGGCCACTGAAGCTTTCTTT.

This clonotype was recorded many times. The V and J genes are TRBV28 and TRBJ2-3; 9 bases line up with TRBD2. The germline gives CDR1 MDHEN, CDR2 SYDVKM. The CDR3 runs 16 residues. V dropped 7 bases and J dropped 4; count of bases not matched to a gene: 12. The DNA for the CDR3 is TGTGCCAGCAAACCTGGCGGGAGGGGCGGGCCAGATACGCAGTATTTT. It yields the protein CASKPGGRGGPDTQYF.

This chain connects TRBV5-1 to TRBJ2-3; D call uncertain. The CDR3 is made up of 13 amino acids. CDR1 and CDR2 (germline): SGHRS, YFSETQ. With 0 bases removed from V and 4 bases from J, the gap between germline ends came to 6 bases. The DNA of the CDR3 is TGCGCCAGCAGCTTGGGGAATCCAGATACGCAGTATTTT. Translating gives CASSLGNPDTQYF. Using reference TRBV5-1 and TRBJ2-3 for the parts outside the CDR3, the full variable domain is KAGVTQTPRYLIKTRGQQVTLSCSPISGHRSVSWYQQTPGQGLQFLFEYFSETQRNKGNFPGRFSGRQFSNSRSEMNVSTLELGDSALYLCASSLGNPDTQYFGPGTRLTVL.

This clonotype was seen only a few times. This rearrangement joins TRBV5-1 to TRBJ2-2, with TRBD1 identical over 10 bases. The V and J ends lost 4 bases and 5 bases, in that order; junction bases with no gene match: 5. This CDR3 is built from 15 residues. The V gene's germline CDR1 is SGHRS and CDR2 YFSETQ. CDR3 protein: CASSGRTGGTGELFF. CDR3 bases: TGCGCCAGCAGCGGGCGGACAGGGGGTACCGGGGAGCTGTTTTTT.

The V gene is TRBV2, the J gene TRBJ2-3; perhaps TRBD2 as D (6 bases). The CDR3 covers 15 residues. Germline lookup yields CDR1 SNHLY and CDR2 FYNNEI. V lost 2 bases and J 2 bases, leaving 11 bases between the germline ends. CDR3 in DNA: TGTGCCAGCAGTGAACCTGCGGGGCACACAGATACGCAGTATTTT. Its translation: CASSEPAGHTDTQYF.

V is TRBV20-1 and J is TRBJ1-1; D unclear. The CDR3 covers 13 residues. The V end lost 3 bases, the J end lost 0 bases, and 8 bases lay between the germline ends. CDR1 DFQATT and CDR2 SNEGSKA come from the germline V gene (reference sequence). CDR3 nucleotides: TGCAGTGCTAGTATTCACATGAACACTGAAGCTTTCTTT. Its protein is CSASIHMNTEAFF.

The chain combines TRBV20-1 with TRBJ1-1; possible D gene TRBD1, 6 bases. The CDR3 runs 14 residues. The germline V and J ends were trimmed by 1 base and 0 bases, with 9 bases remaining between them. Germline loops: CDR1 DFQATT, CDR2 SNEGSKA (reference sequence). In DNA form, the CDR3 reads TGCAGTGCTAGAGTCGGGACATTGAACACTGAAGCTTTCTTT. Protein sequence: CSARVGTLNTEAFF.

This clonotype was seen a few times. The chain joins TRBV4-3 to TRBJ1-2; TRBD1 matches 12 bases. Germline loops: CDR1 LGHNA, CDR2 YSLEER. The CDR3 is 15 residues long. J gave up 6 bases and V 3 bases, and 5 bases lay outside the gene matches. The CDR3 region is CASSQGDRGRDGYTF. In nucleotides, the CDR3 is TGCGCCAGCAGCCAGGGGGACAGGGGGCGAGATGGCTACACCTTC.

At least ten counts were recorded for this clonotype. This chain links TRBV4-3 with TRBJ2-3, with D perhaps assigned TRBD1 or TRBD2 (7 bases each). CDR1 LGHNA and CDR2 YSLEER come from the germline V gene. Trimming took off 3 bases at V and 4 bases at J, with 26 bases between the two ends. This CDR3 region has 19 residues. CDR3 sequence (DNA): TGCGCCAGCAGCCAGGATGGCAGGGGGAGGGGCGCTTTCCCAGATACGCAGTATTTT. This codes for CASSQDGRGRGAFPDTQYF.

This clonotype was recorded many times. The chain couples TRBV7-2 to TRBJ1-3, with D maybe TRBD1 (5 bases). The germline gives CDR1 SGHTA, CDR2 FQGNSA. Trimming cost V 2 bases and J 2 bases, with 10 bases left between them. CDR3 length: 15 residues. This chain's CDR3 is CASSLSGGAGNTIYF. The CDR3 bases are TGTGCCAGCAGCTTAAGTGGAGGGGCTGGAAACACCATATATTTT. Drawing the rest from reference TRBV7-2 and TRBJ1-3, the complete variable domain is GAGVSQSPSNKVTEKGKDVELRCDPISGHTALYWYRQSLGQGLEFLIYFQGNSAPDKSGLPSDRFSAERTGGSVSTLTIQRTQQEDSAVYLCASSLSGGAGNTIYFGEGSWLTVV.